What follows is one T cell receptor beta chain and its context. The antigen is unknown. Regarding time point: sample taken at primary tumor resection. Unsorted whole RNA of tumor, nontumor lung or frozen PBMC was sequenced. Single TCR cDNA molecules each had their own unique molecular identifier. TCRdb recomputed calls from the 5' RACE reads with MiXCR, one row per CDR3 protein. The sample lists 75,000 or so distinct CDR3 sequences; roughly 8% were seen once. The sample is drawn from a study of spatial heterogeneity in lung cancer. About the research overall: Beta-chain sequences consistently outnumbered alpha-chain sequences in detection.

Whole-study findings and limits: Compared with follow-up, resection was when ubiquitous expanded tumor TCRs appeared in blood more.

Sequenced material: PBMCs, taken at surgery. This sequence originates from a male donor with early-stage non-small cell lung cancer.

The CDR3 nucleotides are TGTGCCAGCACAGGCGTACTCTATGGCTACACCTTC. Translating gives CASTGVLYGYTF. V is TRBV3-1 and J is TRBJ1-2, with D uncertain. This CDR3 is 12 amino acids long. Trimming shortened V by 7 bases and J by 4 bases, and 10 bases separated the two germline ends. CDR1 and CDR2 (germline): LGHDT, YNNKEL (reference sequence).